What follows are 5 T cell receptor beta chains derived from one specimen sequenced in a study of blood T cell repertoires in COVID-19. The repertoire was sequenced with immunoSEQ multiplex PCR; TCRdb's copy has only in-frame clones and lacks some. This sample has 80,000 or so clones; over 85% occur once, and the top ten carry about 2%. Specimen: peripheral blood. These receptors all stem from a man in his fifties with acute or convalescent COVID-19.

The V gene is TRBV10-3, the J gene TRBJ1-4, with TRBD1 as a possible D gene (5 bases). CDR3 size: 12 residues. In germline, CDR1 is ENHRY, CDR2 SYGVKD. The ends were cut back, 7 bases at V and 3 bases at J, with 6 bases in the middle. The CDR3 DNA reads TGTGCCATCAAAGGGGCTAATGAAAAACTGTTTTTT. Protein product: CAIKGANEKLFF.

This chain links TRBV5-1 with TRBJ2-1; D is possibly TRBD2 (6 bases). Germline lookup yields CDR1 SGHRS and CDR2 YFSETQ. The CDR3 is made up of 12 amino acids. V dropped 3 bases and J dropped 9 bases, with 10 bases sitting between them. This CDR3 reads CASSWTTGEQFF. Here the CDR3 DNA reads TGCGCCAGCAGCTGGACTACCGGTGAGCAGTTCTTC.

Written as DNA, the CDR3 is TGTGCCAGCAGTGAAGACCGGGGGACCCAGTACTTC. Amino acid sequence: CASSEDRGTQYF. The V gene is TRBV2, the J gene TRBJ2-5, with TRBD2 as a possible D gene (5 bases). The CDR3 length is 12 residues. The V gene's germline CDR1 is SNHLY and CDR2 FYNNEI. Trimming cost V 1 base and J 7 bases, with 7 bases left between them.

CDR3 DNA: TGCACCAGCAGCCACGGACATAGGCTAGACGAGCAGTACTTC. Translation: CTSSHGHRLDEQYF. J is TRBJ2-7 and V is TRBV1; the tabulated D call, TRBD1, remains unverified against the DNA. TRBV1 is a recognized pseudogene. The CDR3 is 14 residues long.

This clone was counted once. V usage is TRBV13 and J usage is TRBJ1-1, with 8 bases lining up with TRBD1. Germline assignment: CDR1 PRHDT and CDR2 FYEKMQ (reference sequence). V shed 2 bases and J 5 bases; nucleotides not matched to a gene: 7. The CDR3 runs 15 residues. CDR3 protein: CASSLYNRGGTEAFF. In nucleotides, the CDR3 is TGTGCCAGCAGCTTATATAACAGGGGGGGGACTGAAGCTTTCTTT.